This TCR beta chain was recovered during a study of shared clonotypes between healthy human individuals. Whole-study results and caveats: Clonotypes shared by all four sorted-subset donors had higher generation probabilities than non-shared clonotypes.

Trimming cost V 2 bases and J 3 bases, with 13 bases left between them. The CDR3 has 16 amino acids. Looked up from germline, CDR1 is SGHTA and CDR2 is FQGNSA. On this clone: Its antigen is not known.

Subsets obtained from CD4+ cells comprised CD45RA+ naive and CD45RA-negative memory cells. Only in-frame clones appear in the TCRdb table, and some are missing; sequencing was by immunoSEQ multiplex PCR. The table records 2,500,000 or so clones, more than 90% of them present only once. The rearrangement links TRBV7-2 to TRBJ2-2, with a weak D call TRBD1 (6 bases). The sequenced sample consisted of naive CD4+ T cells sorted from blood. The sample's subset: CD45RA+ positively selected. This receptor was taken from a man younger than 35 in good health. CDR3 amino acids: CASSLIPGHYTGELFF. DNA for the CDR3: TGTGCCAGCAGCTTAATTCCGGGACATTACACCGGGGAGCTGTTTTTT. The entire variable domain, with the rest obtained from reference TRBV7-2 and TRBJ2-2, is as follows: GAGVSQSPSNKVTEKGKDVELRCDPISGHTALYWYRQSLGQGLEFLIYFQGNSAPDKSGLPSDRFSAERTGGSVSTLTIQRTQQEDSAVYLCASSLIPGHYTGELFFGEGSRLTVL.